This T cell receptor (beta chain) stems from a study of blood T cell repertoires in COVID-19. V was clipped by 4 bases and J by 4 bases, with 26 bases between them. Looked up from germline, CDR1 is SGDLS and CDR2 is YYNGEE. The CDR3 is 18 residues long. Those who participated ranged in age from roughly 18 to 95 years and resided in about two dozen US areas. Only in-frame clones appear in the TCRdb table, and some are missing; sequencing was by immunoSEQ multiplex PCR. The sample holds fewer than 400,000 clones; around nine tenths are singletons and the top ten take 1.7%. Material: PBMCs or T cells enriched from blood (not recorded which). This chain connects TRBV9 to TRBJ2-5, with D possibly TRBD2 on 7 matching bases. The TCR sequence derives from a woman between 25 and 40 years old who had recovered from COVID-19. The CDR3 sequence: CASSSRGGDFRRGETQYF. In DNA, the CDR3 is TGTGCCAGCAGCTCAAGAGGGGGGGACTTTCGGAGGGGAGAGACCCAGTACTTC.